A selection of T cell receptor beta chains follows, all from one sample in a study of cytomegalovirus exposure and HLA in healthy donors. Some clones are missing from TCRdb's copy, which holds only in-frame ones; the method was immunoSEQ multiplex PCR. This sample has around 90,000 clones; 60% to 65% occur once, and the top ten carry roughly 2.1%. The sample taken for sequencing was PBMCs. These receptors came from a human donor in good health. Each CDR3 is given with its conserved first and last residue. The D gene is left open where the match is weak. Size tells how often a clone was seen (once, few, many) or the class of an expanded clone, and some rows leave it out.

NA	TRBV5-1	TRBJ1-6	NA	CASRPTSGNSPLHF	TGCGCCAGCAGACCCACATCAGGGAATTCACCCCTCCACTTT
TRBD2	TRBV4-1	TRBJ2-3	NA	CASSQEWTSGGTDTQYF	TGCGCCAGCAGCCAAGAATGGACTAGCGGGGGCACAGATACGCAGTATTTT
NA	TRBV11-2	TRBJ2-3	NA	CASSQPGPRGDTQYF	TGTGCCAGCAGTCAACCGGGGCCCAGGGGAGATACGCAGTATTTT
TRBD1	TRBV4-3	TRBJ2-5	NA	CASSQDGGGTGEETQYF	TGCGCCAGCAGCCAAGATGGGGGGGGGACAGGGGAAGAGACCCAGTACTTC
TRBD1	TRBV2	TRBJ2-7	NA	CASHRGPTDEQYF	TGTGCCAGTCACAGGGGTCCCACCGACGAGCAGTACTTC
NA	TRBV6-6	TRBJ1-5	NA	CASSYGGGGYNQPQHF	TGTGCCAGCAGTTACGGTGGAGGAGGTTACAATCAGCCCCAGCATTTT
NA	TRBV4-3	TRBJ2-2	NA	CASSQDTSTGELFF	TGCGCCAGCAGCCAAGACACGAGCACCGGGGAGCTGTTTTTT
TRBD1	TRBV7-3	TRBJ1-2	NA	CASSLQGNYGYTF	TGTGCCAGCAGCCTACAGGGGAACTATGGCTACACCTTC
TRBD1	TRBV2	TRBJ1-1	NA	CASRDRGFIAFF	TGTGCCAGTAGGGACAGGGGTTTTATCGCTTTCTTT
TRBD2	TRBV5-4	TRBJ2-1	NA	CASSSVAGGPYNEQFF	TGTGCCAGCAGCTCAGTGGCGGGGGGGCCCTACAATGAGCAGTTCTTC
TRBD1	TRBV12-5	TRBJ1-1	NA	CASGVNRGRTEAFF	TGTGCTAGTGGTGTGAACAGGGGTCGGACTGAAGCTTTCTTT
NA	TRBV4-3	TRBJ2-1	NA	CASSQEVRFNEQFF	TGCGCCAGCAGCCAAGAGGTCAGGTTCAATGAGCAGTTCTTC
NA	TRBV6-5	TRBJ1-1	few	CASSYYSGARRTEAFF	TGTGCCAGCAGTTACTATTCAGGGGCGCGACGCACTGAAGCTTTCTTT
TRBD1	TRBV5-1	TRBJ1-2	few	CASSDGTGNYGYTF	TGCGCCAGCAGCGACGGGACAGGGAACTATGGCTACACCTTC
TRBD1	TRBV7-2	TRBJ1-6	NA	CASSFGTGGWSYNSPLHF	TGTGCCAGCAGCTTCGGGACAGGGGGCTGGTCCTATAATTCACCCCTCCACTTT
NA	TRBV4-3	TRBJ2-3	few	CASSHREGSTDTQYF	TGCGCCAGCAGCCATCGGGAAGGGAGCACAGATACGCAGTATTTT
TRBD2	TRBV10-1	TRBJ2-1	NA	CASSSQRGYNEQFF	TGCGCCAGCAGTTCCCAGCGGGGATACAATGAGCAGTTCTTC
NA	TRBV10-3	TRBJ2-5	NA	CAISGGGPAETQYF	TGTGCCATCAGTGGGGGGGGGCCCGCTGAGACCCAGTACTTC
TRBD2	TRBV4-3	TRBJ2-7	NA	CASSQVGGGGGEQYF	TGCGCCAGCAGCCAAGTTGGCGGGGGCGGGGGGGAGCAGTACTTC
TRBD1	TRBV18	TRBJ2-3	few	CASGQGGSDTQYF	TGTGCCAGTGGACAGGGGGGGTCAGATACGCAGTATTTT
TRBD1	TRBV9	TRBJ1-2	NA	CASSGTGGPYGYTF	TGTGCCAGCAGCGGAACAGGGGGCCCCTATGGCTACACCTTC
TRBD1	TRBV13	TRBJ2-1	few	CASSLDTLLGQSDNEQFF	TGTGCCAGCAGCTTAGATACCCTACTGGGACAGTCCGACAATGAGCAGTTCTTC
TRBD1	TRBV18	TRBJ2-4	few	CASSPATGTGGNIQYF	TGTGCCAGCTCACCCGCTACGGGGACAGGGGGAAACATTCAGTACTTC
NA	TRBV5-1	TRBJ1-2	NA	CASSLDANSLGHTF	TGCGCCAGCAGCTTGGATGCCAATTCCTTGGGCCACACCTTC
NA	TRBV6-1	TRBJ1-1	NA	CASSEGRVGNTEAFF	TGTGCCAGCAGTGAAGGGAGGGTAGGGAACACTGAAGCTTTCTTT
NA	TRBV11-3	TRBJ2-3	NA	CASSLDTGGVRTDTQYF	TGTGCCAGCAGCTTAGATACGGGGGGCGTTCGCACAGATACGCAGTATTTT
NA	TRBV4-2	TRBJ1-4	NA	CASSPHGAAGGEKLFF	TGTGCCAGCAGCCCCCACGGGGCAGCTGGGGGGGAAAAACTGTTTTTT
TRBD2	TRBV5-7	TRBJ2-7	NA	CASSLSGGAYEQYF	TGTGCCAGCAGCCTGAGCGGGGGTGCCTACGAGCAGTACTTC
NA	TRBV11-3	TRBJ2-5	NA	CASSPPGNGRQETQYF	TGTGCCAGCAGCCCTCCGGGAAACGGACGCCAAGAGACCCAGTACTTC
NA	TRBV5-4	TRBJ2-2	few	CASSQEGVRELFF	TGTGCCAGCAGTCAGGAAGGGGTACGGGAGCTGTTTTTT
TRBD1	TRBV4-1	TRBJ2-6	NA	CASSQDARDRGFWANVLTF	TGCGCCAGCAGCCAAGATGCCCGGGACAGGGGATTTTGGGCCAACGTCCTGACTTTC
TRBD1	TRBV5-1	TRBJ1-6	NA	CASSAGQGHSPLHF	TGCGCCAGCAGCGCGGGACAGGGACATTCACCCCTCCACTTT
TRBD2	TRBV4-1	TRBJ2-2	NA	CASSLAASGGEFTGELFF	TGCGCCAGCAGCCTCGCGGCTAGCGGGGGAGAATTTACCGGGGAGCTGTTTTTT
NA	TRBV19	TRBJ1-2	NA	CASSIDLSVGADYGYTF	TGTGCCAGTAGTATAGATCTATCGGTAGGGGCTGACTATGGCTACACCTTC
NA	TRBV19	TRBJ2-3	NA	CASSIGGLKDTQYF	TGTGCCAGTAGTATTGGGGGCCTCAAAGATACGCAGTATTTT
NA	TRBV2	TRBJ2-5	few	CASRTSPWGAQYF	TGTGCCAGCAGAACTAGCCCGTGGGGGGCCCAGTACTTC
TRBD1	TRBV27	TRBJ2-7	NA	CASSRAGQGTYEQYF	TGTGCCAGCAGTAGGGCTGGACAGGGAACCTACGAGCAGTACTTC
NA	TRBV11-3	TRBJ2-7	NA	CASSLQGPSSYEQYF	TGTGCCAGCAGCTTACAGGGTCCCTCTTCCTACGAGCAGTACTTC
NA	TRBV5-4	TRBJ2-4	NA	CASSPGQSVLNIQYF	TGTGCCAGCAGCCCAGGACAGTCCGTTCTAAACATTCAGTACTTC
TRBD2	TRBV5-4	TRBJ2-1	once	CASSVQGLAGANEQFF	TGTGCCAGCAGCGTACAGGGACTAGCGGGGGCTAATGAGCAGTTCTTC
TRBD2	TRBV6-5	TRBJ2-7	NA	CASSRTSAAEQYF	TGTGCCAGCTCCCGGACTAGCGCGGCCGAGCAGTACTTC
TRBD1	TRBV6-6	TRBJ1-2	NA	CASSYRQGSLDGYTF	TGTGCCAGCAGTTACCGACAGGGATCCTTGGATGGCTACACCTTC
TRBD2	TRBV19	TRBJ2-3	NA	CASSLASGGADTQYF	TGTGCCAGTAGTTTGGCTAGCGGGGGAGCAGATACGCAGTATTTT
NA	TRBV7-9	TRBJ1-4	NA	CASSLRGADEKLFF	TGTGCCAGCAGCTTACGGGGGGCGGATGAAAAACTGTTTTTT
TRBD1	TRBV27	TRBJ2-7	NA	CASSFLTGGKGLYEQYF	TGTGCCAGCAGTTTCTTGACAGGGGGAAAAGGTTTGTACGAGCAGTACTTC
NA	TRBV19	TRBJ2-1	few	CASSGTHNEQFF	TGTGCCAGTAGCGGGACTCACAATGAGCAGTTCTTC
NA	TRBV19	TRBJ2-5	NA	CASRLRGQETQYF	TGTGCCAGTAGACTACGGGGGCAAGAGACCCAGTACTTC
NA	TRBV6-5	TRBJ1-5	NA	CASRHLNQPQHF	TGTGCCAGCAGACATCTCAATCAGCCCCAGCATTTT
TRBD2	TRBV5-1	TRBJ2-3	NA	CASSLDSGGATDTQYF	TGCGCCAGCAGCTTGGACAGCGGGGGGGCCACAGATACGCAGTATTTT
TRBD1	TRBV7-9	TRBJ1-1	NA	CASSPRLRQGLNTEAFF	TGTGCCAGCAGCCCTAGGTTGAGACAGGGGTTGAACACTGAAGCTTTCTTT
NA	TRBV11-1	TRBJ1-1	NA	CASSILRGMNTEAFF	TGTGCCAGCAGCATCCTCAGGGGAATGAACACTGAAGCTTTCTTT
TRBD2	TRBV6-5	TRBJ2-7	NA	CASSYKAWEGYEQYF	TGTGCCAGCAGTTATAAGGCATGGGAGGGGTACGAGCAGTACTTC
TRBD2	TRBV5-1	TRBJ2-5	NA	CASSLAWAGEPQETQYF	TGCGCCAGCAGCTTGGCCTGGGCGGGGGAGCCCCAAGAGACCCAGTACTTC
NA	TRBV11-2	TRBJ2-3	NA	CASSLGRLDTQYF	TGTGCCAGCAGCTTAGGGAGGCTGGATACGCAGTATTTT
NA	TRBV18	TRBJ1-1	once	CASSPLTEAFF	TGTGCCAGCTCACCCCTGACAGAAGCTTTCTTT